This paragraph reports one T cell receptor (beta chain). Which antigen it targets is not known. Each CD8+ T cell subset was flow-sorted in triplicate, and some 310,000 cells per subset were placed directly into RLT lysis buffer. To keep memory contaminants out, a stringent definition of naive CD8+ T cells was applied: CD45RO-CCR7+CD27+CD95-. Peripheral blood mononuclear cells were isolated from buffy coats by standard density gradient centrifugation. A FACSAria III was used to flow-sort naive CD8+ T cells into CXCR3-negative and CXCR3-positive populations. Total RNA was extracted from sorted cells using an RNeasy Mini Kit. TCRdb shows the sequencer as NextSeq 550. The Human TCR Profiling Kit (MiLaboratory) was used to make UMI-labeled 5' RACE TRB cDNA libraries. cDNA synthesis used the entire amount of extracted RNA, and PCR amplification then used the entire amount of cDNA produced. Libraries were prepared in parallel using an identical number of PCR cycles. In the paper's pipeline: About 49,000 +/- 11,000 unique UMI-labeled TRB cDNA molecules per library were extracted with MIGEC and MiXCR, with at least two reads per UMI required. Each library averaged 40,000 +/- 10,000 functional in-frame TRB CDR3 nucleotide clonotypes without stop codons. Diversity metrics, including normalized Shannon-Wiener and Chao1, were computed in VDJtools after downsampling to 5000 UMI-labeled TRB molecules per sample. VDJtools was used to calculate clonotype-size-weighted physicochemical properties of the central five CDR3 residues, namely interaction energy, strength, volume and Kidera factor 4. TCRdb reprocessed the public reads and reports one entry per CDR3 protein sequence, without DNA. The V and J calls and clone size come from TCRdb's table, not from the authors' own analysis. The table for this sample records 50,000 to 55,000 distinct CDR3 sequences. About 1.6% of the sample goes to the ten largest clones.

CDR1 and CDR2 were assigned from the germline V gene as SGHVS and FNYEAQ. Including the terminal cysteine and phenylalanine, the CDR3 comprises 14 residues. No coding sequence is recorded. The sample originates from a study of CXCR3-negative and CXCR3-positive naive CD8 T cells (dated by TCRdb to between 2018 and 2020). About the study as a whole: In total, approximately 130 million TRB reads were obtained, or roughly 1.5 +/- 0.3 million reads per library. Data from about 12 donors, pooled across two independent experiments, went into the diversity and physicochemical repertoire analyses. For the TRBV-TRBJ cluster analysis, the naive subsets came from 5 or 6 donors, while the memory cells came from 3 donors.

General findings and caveats noted by the study authors: Within the same donor, TRBV-TRBJ usage looked similar between naive CXCR3-negative and CXCR3-positive cells, but memory cells had distinct patterns. Because CXCR3 expression was partially decreased after cryopreservation, freshly isolated PBMCs were used for most assays. Because surface CD5, which is linked to self-reactivity in mice, was comparable between the naive subsets, TCR interaction strength was also inferred from the physicochemical properties of TRB CDR3s. TRB CDR3s from CXCR3-positive naive cells showed higher hydrophobicity (lower Kidera factor 4), lower energy, and higher strength and volume indices than CXCR3-negative naive cells. Repertoire diversity was comparably high in both naive subsets but much lower in memory CD8+ T cells.

This TCR was recovered from a human donor in good health. Some clones in this sample may be carry-over from other donors' samples. This chain is built from TRBV7-6 and TRBJ2-5. Sequences were obtained from naive CXCR3- CD8+ T cells from blood. This sample's cell subset or site label indicates: CD45RO-CCR7+CD27+CD95- naive CD8+ T cells lacking CXCR3 (TNR3-). The CDR3 loop reads CASSLAGDEETQYF. Extended through the reference TRBV7-6 and TRBJ2-5 proteins, this CDR3 yields the full variable domain: GAGVSQSPRYKVTKRGQDVALRCDPISGHVSLYWYRQALGQGPEFLTYFNYEAQQDKSGLPNDRFSAERPEGSISTLTIQRTEQRDSAMYRCASSLAGDEETQYFGPGTRLLVL.